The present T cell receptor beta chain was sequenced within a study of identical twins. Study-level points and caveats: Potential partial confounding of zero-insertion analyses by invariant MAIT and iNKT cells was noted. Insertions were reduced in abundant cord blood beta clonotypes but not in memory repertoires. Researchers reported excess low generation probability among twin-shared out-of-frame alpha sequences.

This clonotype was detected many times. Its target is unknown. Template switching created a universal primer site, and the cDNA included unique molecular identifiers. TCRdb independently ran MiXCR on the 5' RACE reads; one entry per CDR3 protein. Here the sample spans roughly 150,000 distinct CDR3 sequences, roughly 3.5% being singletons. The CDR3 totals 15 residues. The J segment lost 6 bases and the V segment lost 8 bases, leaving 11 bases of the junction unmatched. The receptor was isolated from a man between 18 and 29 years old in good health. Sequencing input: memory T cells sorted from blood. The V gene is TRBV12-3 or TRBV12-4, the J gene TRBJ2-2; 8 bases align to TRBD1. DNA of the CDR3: TGTGCCAGCCGAAAGACAGGGGTTTCCTCCGGGGAGCTGTTTTTT. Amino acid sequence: CASRKTGVSSGELFF.